A single sample is the source of the 4 T cell receptor beta chains below, sequenced in a study of human T cells and chemical hapten exposure (dated by TCRdb to about 2021). This sample's time point label indicates: pre-sensitization, week 0. The sample's treatment or condition label, in plain terms: therapeutic diphenylcyclopropenone sensitization with weekly scalp DPC. Library preparation used RACE. The sequencer listed for this sample is NextSeq 500. Using fastp trimming at Q25 and MiXCR clonotype assembly, TCRdb reanalyzed the public sequencing data and kept in-frame beta chains. Merged by CDR3 protein, the rows form single entries marked with the most common genes and DNA. The sample contains tens of thousands of distinct CDR3 sequences, about 7% of them found a single time. The ten biggest clones cover 1.5% to 2% of the sample. This specimen consisted of whole blood, obtained in connection with sensitization to the hapten diphenylcyclopropenone (DPC). The receptors stem from a woman in her 30s with alopecia areata. Some clones in this sample may be carry-over from other donors' samples.

This clonotype was seen many times. The genes are TRBV7-9 and TRBJ2-3; a possible D gene is TRBD2 (6 bases). CDR1 is SEHNR, CDR2 FQNEAQ, per germline (reference sequence). This CDR3 is 14 amino acids long. Trimming took 11 bases from V and 2 from J, leaving 17 bases between them. For the CDR3, the DNA is TGTGCCGTCACCGAGGCGGGGCCCACAGATACGCAGTATTTT. Translating gives CAVTEAGPTDTQYF. Full variable domain (missing parts from reference TRBV7-9 and TRBJ2-3): DTGVSQNPRHKITKRGQNVTFRCDPISEHNRLYWYRQTLGQGPEFLTYFQNEAQLEKSRLLSDRFSAERPKGSFSTLEIQRTEQGDSAMYLCAVTEAGPTDTQYFGPGTRLTVL.

The chain employs TRBV6-6 and TRBJ1-1, with unresolved D. The ends were cut back, 3 bases at V and 3 bases at J, with 11 bases in the middle. From germline, CDR1 is MNHNY and CDR2 SVGAGI (reference sequence). There are 14 residues in the CDR3. The CDR3 DNA sequence: TGTGCCAGCAGTTATGGGATGGTCTACACTGAAGCTTTCTTT. It encodes CASSYGMVYTEAFF.

CDR3: CASRRTQGPYSNQPQHF. Written as DNA, the CDR3 is TGTGCCAGCAGACGCACACAGGGGCCCTATAGCAATCAGCCCCAGCATTTT. V usage is TRBV6-6 and J usage is TRBJ1-5, with 7 nucleotides matching TRBD1. The CDR3 is 17 residues long. The V gene's germline CDR1 is MNHNY and CDR2 SVGAGI (reference sequence). J was trimmed by 0 bases and V by 6 bases; bases with no gene match: 11.

This clonotype was detected only once. A much bigger clone sits one base away, suggesting this may be a read error. V gene TRBV5-5 combines with J gene TRBJ2-7; maybe TRBD1 (6 bases). Germline V gene lookup returns CDR1 SGHKS and CDR2 YYEKEE (reference sequence). The CDR3 runs to 16 residues. The CDR3 is CANSRPQGPPTYEQYF. CDR3 nucleotide sequence: TGTGCCAACAGCCGTCCTCAGGGGCCCCCCACCTACGAGCAGTACTTC.